The 9 T cell receptor beta chains given below trace back to one sample, sequenced in a study of shared clonotypes between healthy human individuals. Positively selected for CCR7, the CD45RO-negative cells used as naive CD8 cells excluded terminally differentiated effector memory CD45RA+ cells. Some clones are missing from TCRdb's copy, which holds only in-frame ones; the method was immunoSEQ multiplex PCR. Of roughly 2,000,000 clones listed, about 95% were seen once; the top ten hold approximately 1%. The sequencing sample was made of naive CD8+ T cells sorted from blood. Receptor source: a man aged 18 to 30 in good health.

The chain has TRBV4-1 and TRBJ1-2; D gene unclear. Between the trimmed V and J ends, which lost 10 bases and 8 bases, there was a span of 8 bases. Germline V gives CDR1 MGHRA, CDR2 YSYEKL. CDR3 size: 9 residues. The CDR3 reads CATGRGYTF. The CDR3 region has the DNA TGCGCCACAGGACGGGGCTACACCTTC.

The V gene is TRBV27, the J gene TRBJ2-7; 8 positions agree with TRBD1. V was pared by 4 bases and J by 3 bases, with 5 bases of the junction left unmatched. CDR3 size: 14 residues. Germline V gene data show CDR1 as MNHEY and CDR2 as SMNVEV (reference sequence). The CDR3 protein is CASSWGQEGYEQYF. CDR3 nucleotides: TGTGCCAGCAGTTGGGGACAGGAGGGCTACGAGCAGTACTTC.

The chain joins TRBV19 to TRBJ1-1; D is undetermined. CDR3 length equals 15 residues. The V gene lost 3 bases and the J gene lost 6 bases, with 17 bases spanning the gap. CDR1 LNHDA and CDR2 SQIVND come from the germline V gene (reference sequence). The chain's CDR3 is CASSIEGRTWPEAFF. CDR3 bases: TGTGCCAGTAGTATCGAGGGAAGAACATGGCCTGAAGCTTTCTTT.

This chain joins TRBV27 and TRBJ2-7, with D hard to call. The germline V gene has CDR1 MNHEY and CDR2 SMNVEV (reference sequence). This CDR3 spans 14 amino acids. V was shortened by 2 bases and J by 2 bases, with 10 bases between the two germline ends. The CDR3 sequence is CASSLRAVAYEQYF. For the CDR3, the DNA is TGTGCCAGCAGTTTAAGGGCGGTTGCCTACGAGCAGTACTTC.

This chain uses TRBV7-9 with TRBJ2-7; tentatively, D is TRBD1 (6 bases). The CDR3 is 15 residues long. Germline V gives CDR1 SEHNR, CDR2 FQNEAQ (reference sequence). V was clipped by 1 base and J by 2 bases, with 12 bases between them. CDR3 nucleotides: TGTGCCAGCAGCTTAGAGCGGACAGTAGCCTACGAGCAGTACTTC. It encodes CASSLERTVAYEQYF.

The chain is built from TRBV30 and TRBJ1-2, with unresolved D. This CDR3 region has 11 residues. Per the germline V gene, CDR1 is GTSNPN and CDR2 is SVGIG (reference sequence). The V and J ends lost 2 bases and 8 bases respectively, with 9 bases between them. CDR3 protein: CAWSQMTGYTF. CDR3 sequence (DNA): TGTGCCTGGAGTCAGATGACAGGCTACACCTTC.

V is TRBV12-5 and J is TRBJ1-2; maybe TRBD1 (5 bases). Germline V gene lookup returns CDR1 LGHNT and CDR2 FRNRAP. V was trimmed by 1 base and J by 2 bases, leaving 5 bases between them. CDR3 length: 13 amino acids. CDR3 DNA: TGTGCTAGTGGTTTGGGACAGAACTATGGCTACACCTTC. Its protein product is CASGLGQNYGYTF.

This chain uses TRBV20-1 with TRBJ2-2, with a possible D match to TRBD2 (5 bases). Germline V gene lookup returns CDR1 DFQATT and CDR2 SNEGSKA (reference sequence). The V gene lost 3 bases and the J gene lost 7 bases, with 6 bases spanning the gap. The CDR3 is 11 residues long. The CDR3 sequence is CSASRGGELFF. The CDR3 DNA sequence: TGCAGTGCTAGCCGGGGCGGGGAGCTGTTTTTT.

V gene TRBV7-9 combines with J gene TRBJ2-3; 8 positions match TRBD2. Germline V gives CDR1 SEHNR, CDR2 FQNEAQ (reference sequence). V lost 1 base to trimming and J lost 4 bases; unmatched junction nucleotides: 4. The CDR3 sequence is 15 residues long. CDR3 protein: CASSLDGTSPDTQYF. CDR3 in DNA: TGTGCCAGCAGCTTAGACGGGACTAGTCCAGATACGCAGTATTTT.